This T cell receptor beta chain was identified during a study of T cell responses to AZD1222 COVID-19 vaccine. Study-level information: Pooling covered second doses at about 4 or about 12 weeks.

Germline V gene data show CDR1 as SGHRS and CDR2 as YFSETQ. The CDR3 has 14 amino acids. The trim removed 2 bases at V and 4 bases at J, leaving 1 base unmatched. The repertoire was sequenced with immunoSEQ multiplex PCR; TCRdb's copy has only in-frame clones and lacks some. Of approximately 90,000 clones in the sample, over 70% were seen once. The clonotype comes from an adult in good health. V is TRBV5-1 and J is TRBJ2-7; 12 bases line up with TRBD2. The material sequenced was peripheral blood, taken on day 0 of AZD1222 vaccination. This CDR3 is CASSFGLAGYEQYF. The CDR3 DNA follows: TGCGCCAGCAGCTTCGGACTAGCGGGATACGAGCAGTACTTC.